The clone carrying this T cell receptor (beta chain) was counted once. Its antigen is not known. The data derive from a study of cytomegalovirus exposure and HLA in healthy donors. Primers for the PCR totalled 60 Vbeta and 13 Jbeta. Per the authors' pipeline: Roughly 12 million shared chains were among tens of millions of unique TCR beta chains counted in a later analysis. TCRdb keeps only in-frame clones here, not all; method: immunoSEQ multiplex PCR. V, J and clone size derive from that table, while D and trimming were established from the DNA sequence. The sample records 200,000 to 250,000 clones, around four fifths being singletons. CDR1 and CDR2 from the germline V gene are PRHDT and FYEKMQ (reference sequence). The J segment lost 5 bases and the V segment lost 5 bases, leaving 9 bases of the junction unmatched. CDR3 length: 16 amino acids. Broader study findings: Cytomegalovirus association was listed for roughly 160 TCR beta chains.

The source of this sequence is a boy aged 2 to 10 in good health and CMV-seronegative. Sequences were obtained from PBMCs. The chain employs TRBV13 and TRBJ2-7, with 13 bases aligning to TRBD2. In DNA, the CDR3 is TGTGCCAGCAGCCCGGGACTAGCGGGGTCTCGACACGAGCAGTACTTC. Its translation is CASSPGLAGSRHEQYF.